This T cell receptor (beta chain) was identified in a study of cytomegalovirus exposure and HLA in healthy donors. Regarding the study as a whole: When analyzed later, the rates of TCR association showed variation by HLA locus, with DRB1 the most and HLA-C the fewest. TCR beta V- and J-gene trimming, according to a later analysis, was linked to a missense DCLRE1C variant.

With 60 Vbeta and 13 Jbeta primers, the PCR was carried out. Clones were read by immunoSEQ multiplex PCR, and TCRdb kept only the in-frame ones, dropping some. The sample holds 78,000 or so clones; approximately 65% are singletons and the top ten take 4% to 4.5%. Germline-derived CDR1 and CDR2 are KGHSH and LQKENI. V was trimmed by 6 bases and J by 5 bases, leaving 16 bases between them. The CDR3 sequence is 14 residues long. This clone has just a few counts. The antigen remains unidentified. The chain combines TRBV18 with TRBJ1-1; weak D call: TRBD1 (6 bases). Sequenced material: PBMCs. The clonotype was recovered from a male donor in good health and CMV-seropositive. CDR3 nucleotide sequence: TGTGCCAGCTCCCGGGGGGGGGCACGGACTGAAGCTTTCTTT. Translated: CASSRGGARTEAFF.